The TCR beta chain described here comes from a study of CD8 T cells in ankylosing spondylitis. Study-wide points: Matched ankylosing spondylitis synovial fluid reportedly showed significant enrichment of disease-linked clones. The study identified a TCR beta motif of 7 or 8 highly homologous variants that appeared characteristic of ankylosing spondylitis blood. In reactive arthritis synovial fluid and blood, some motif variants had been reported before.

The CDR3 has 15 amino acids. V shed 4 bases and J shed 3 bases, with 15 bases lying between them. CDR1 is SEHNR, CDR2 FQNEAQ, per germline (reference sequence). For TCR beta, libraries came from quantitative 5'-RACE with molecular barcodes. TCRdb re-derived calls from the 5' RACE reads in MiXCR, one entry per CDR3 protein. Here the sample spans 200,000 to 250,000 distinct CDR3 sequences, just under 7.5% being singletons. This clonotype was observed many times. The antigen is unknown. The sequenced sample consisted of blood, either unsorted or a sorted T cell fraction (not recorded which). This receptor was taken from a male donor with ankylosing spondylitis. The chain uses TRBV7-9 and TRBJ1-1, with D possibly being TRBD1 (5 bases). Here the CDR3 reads CASSSVIGAYTEAFF. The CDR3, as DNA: TGTGCCAGCAGCTCCGTTATCGGGGCTTACACTGAAGCTTTCTTT.